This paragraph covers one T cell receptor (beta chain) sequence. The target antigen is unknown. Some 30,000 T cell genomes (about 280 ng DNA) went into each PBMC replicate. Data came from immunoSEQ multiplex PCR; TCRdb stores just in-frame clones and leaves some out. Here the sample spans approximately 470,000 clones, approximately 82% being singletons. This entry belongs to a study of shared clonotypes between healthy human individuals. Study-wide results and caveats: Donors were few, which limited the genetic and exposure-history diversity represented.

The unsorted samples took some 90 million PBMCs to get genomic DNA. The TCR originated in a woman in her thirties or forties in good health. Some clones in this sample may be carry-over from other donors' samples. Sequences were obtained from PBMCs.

CDR3 sequence reads: CASSFHPGSGEQFF. In DNA form, the CDR3 reads TGTGCCAGCAGTTTCCATCCAGGCTCTGGTGAGCAGTTCTTC. This sequence joins TRBV28 and TRBJ2-1; D call uncertain. Germline lookup yields CDR1 MDHEN and CDR2 SYDVKM. V was pared by 3 bases and J by 9 bases, with 15 bases between. The CDR3 is 14 residues long.